This T cell receptor beta chain was captured in a study of blood T cell repertoires in COVID-19. Original data processing: Amplification of reference gene primers provided the estimated nucleated cell counts. Clones were read by immunoSEQ multiplex PCR, and TCRdb kept only the in-frame ones, dropping some. The V and J calls and the clone size are those of that table, but D and trimming were determined from the DNA. This sample has just over 95,000 clones, with approximately 90% found just once. The CDR3 runs to 13 residues. V was cut by 5 bases and J by 1 base, with 11 bases left in between. Germline lookup yields CDR1 SQVTM and CDR2 ANQGSEA.

The sequenced sample was peripheral blood. The sequence was collected from a man between 50 and 59 years old with acute or convalescent COVID-19. The rearrangement links TRBV29-1 to TRBJ1-1, with a tentative D call TRBD1 (6 bases). In nucleotides, the CDR3 is TGCAGCGTTCGGACAGCCGAGAACACTGAAGCTTTCTTT. Its protein product is CSVRTAENTEAFF.